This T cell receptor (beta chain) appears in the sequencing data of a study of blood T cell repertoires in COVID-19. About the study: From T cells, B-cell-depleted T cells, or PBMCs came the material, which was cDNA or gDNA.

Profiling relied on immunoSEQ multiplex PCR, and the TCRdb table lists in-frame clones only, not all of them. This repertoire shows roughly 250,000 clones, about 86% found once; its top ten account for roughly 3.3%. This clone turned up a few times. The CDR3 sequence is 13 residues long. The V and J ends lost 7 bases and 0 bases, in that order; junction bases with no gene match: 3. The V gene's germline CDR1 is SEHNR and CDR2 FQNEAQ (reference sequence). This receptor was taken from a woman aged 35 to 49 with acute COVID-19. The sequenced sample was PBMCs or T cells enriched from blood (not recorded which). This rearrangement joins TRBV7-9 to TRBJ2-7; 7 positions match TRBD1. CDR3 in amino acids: CASKRDSSYEQYF. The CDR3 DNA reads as TGTGCCAGCAAAAGGGACAGCTCCTACGAGCAGTACTTC.